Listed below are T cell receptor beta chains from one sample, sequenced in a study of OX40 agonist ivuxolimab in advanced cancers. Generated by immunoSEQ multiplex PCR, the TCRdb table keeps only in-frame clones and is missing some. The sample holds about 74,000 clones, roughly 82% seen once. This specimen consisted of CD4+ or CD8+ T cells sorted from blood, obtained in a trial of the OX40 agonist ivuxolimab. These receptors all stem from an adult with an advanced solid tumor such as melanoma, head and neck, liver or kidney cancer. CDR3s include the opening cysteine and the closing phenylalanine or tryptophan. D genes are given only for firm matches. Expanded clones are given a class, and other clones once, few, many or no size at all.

cdr3_aa: CASRPSPGASYEQYF; cdr3_nt: TGTGCCAGCAGACCATCGCCGGGGGCCTCCTACGAGCAGTACTTC; v_call: TRBV28; clone_size: .; j_call: TRBJ2-7; d_call: .
cdr3_aa: CASSETGSIYEQYF; cdr3_nt: TGTGCCAGCAGTGAAACAGGGAGTATCTACGAGCAGTACTTC; v_call: TRBV6-1; clone_size: .; j_call: TRBJ2-7; d_call: .
cdr3_aa: CASRVGQASYEQYF; cdr3_nt: TGTGCCAGCAGGGTCGGGCAGGCCTCCTACGAGCAGTACTTC; v_call: TRBV6-1; clone_size: once; j_call: TRBJ2-7; d_call: .
cdr3_aa: CASSFPVEFAVHEQFF; cdr3_nt: TGTGCCAGCAGCTTCCCGGTTGAGTTTGCTGTCCATGAGCAGTTCTTC; v_call: TRBV11-2; clone_size: .; j_call: TRBJ2-1; d_call: .
cdr3_aa: CASSLESGMNTEAFF; cdr3_nt: TGTGCCAGCAGTTTAGAGTCAGGAATGAACACTGAAGCTTTCTTT; v_call: TRBV28; clone_size: .; j_call: TRBJ1-1; d_call: .
cdr3_aa: CASSLLYNEQFF; cdr3_nt: TGTGCCAGCAGCTTACTTTACAATGAGCAGTTCTTC; v_call: TRBV11-2; clone_size: .; j_call: TRBJ2-1; d_call: .
cdr3_aa: CSVTTSGSNEQFF; cdr3_nt: TGCAGCGTTACGACTAGCGGGAGCAATGAGCAGTTCTTC; v_call: TRBV29-1; clone_size: .; j_call: TRBJ2-1; d_call: TRBD2
cdr3_aa: CASSPEAYTYEQYF; cdr3_nt: TGTGCCAGCAGTCCAGAGGCCTATACCTACGAGCAGTACTTC; v_call: TRBV6-1; clone_size: .; j_call: TRBJ2-7; d_call: .
cdr3_aa: CASSSGQGRGTQYF; cdr3_nt: TGTGCCAGCAGCTCCGGACAGGGGAGGGGGACCCAGTACTTC; v_call: TRBV11-3; clone_size: .; j_call: TRBJ2-5; d_call: TRBD1
cdr3_aa: CANFYPDGGNTEAFF; cdr3_nt: TGCGCCAACTTCTATCCGGACGGAGGGAACACTGAAGCTTTCTTT; v_call: TRBV10-1; clone_size: once; j_call: TRBJ1-1; d_call: .